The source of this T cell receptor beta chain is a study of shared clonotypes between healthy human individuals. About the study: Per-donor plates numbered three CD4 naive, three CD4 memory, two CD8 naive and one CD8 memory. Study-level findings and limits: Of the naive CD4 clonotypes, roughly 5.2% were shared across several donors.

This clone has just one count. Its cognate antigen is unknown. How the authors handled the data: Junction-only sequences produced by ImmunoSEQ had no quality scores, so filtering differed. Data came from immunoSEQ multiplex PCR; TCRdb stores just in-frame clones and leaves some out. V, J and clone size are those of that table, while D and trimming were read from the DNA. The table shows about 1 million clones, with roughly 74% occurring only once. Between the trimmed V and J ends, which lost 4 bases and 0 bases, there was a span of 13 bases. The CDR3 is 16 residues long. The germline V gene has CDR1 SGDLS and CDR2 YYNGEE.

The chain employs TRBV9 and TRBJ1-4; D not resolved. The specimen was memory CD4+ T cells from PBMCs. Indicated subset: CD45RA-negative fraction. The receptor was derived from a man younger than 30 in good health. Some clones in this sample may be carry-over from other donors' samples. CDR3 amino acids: CASSKSLVATNEKLFF. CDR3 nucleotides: TGTGCCAGCAGCAAATCCCTCGTGGCAACTAATGAAAAACTGTTTTTT.